These T cell receptor beta chains were read from a single sample in a study of beta chain features in type 1 diabetes. Profiled with immunoSEQ multiplex PCR; TCRdb holds only in-frame clones, not every one. In the table there are about 250,000 clones, around 14% of which are singletons. The sequencing sample was made of naive CD4+ T cells from blood. These receptors all come from a woman in her forties in good health. Each CDR3 is given with its conserved first and last residue. D genes are given only for firm matches. Expanded clones get a size class; other rows say once, few or many, or leave the size out.

size	D	J	V	DNA	CDR3
few	TRBD1	TRBJ1-2	TRBV19	TGTGCCACTCAGACAGGGGCGGACTATGGCTACACCTTC	CATQTGADYGYTF
-	-	TRBJ1-3	TRBV6-5	TGTGCCAGCAGTTATCCGACAGCCTCTGGAAACACCATATATTTT	CASSYPTASGNTIYF
-	-	TRBJ2-1	TRBV6-5	TGTGCCAGCAGTGGTAGCGGAAACGTCTACAATGAGCAGTTCTTC	CASSGSGNVYNEQFF
few	-	TRBJ2-3	TRBV6-4	TGTGCCAGCAGTGACGTACCCGGGACTCCCACAGATACGCAGTATTTT	CASSDVPGTPTDTQYF
few	-	TRBJ1-1	TRBV15	TGTGCCACCAGCAGAGGTTGGGGGGGGGACACTGAAGCTTTCTTT	CATSRGWGGDTEAFF
few	TRBD1	TRBJ2-3	TRBV5-1	TGCGCCAGCAGCTACAGGGGGTTTGGAACAGATACGCAGTATTTT	CASSYRGFGTDTQYF
-	-	TRBJ1-2	TRBV19	TGTGCCAGTAGTATGAAGGACAGCCCGGCGAGGTTCTATGGCTACACCTTC	CASSMKDSPARFYGYTF
-	-	TRBJ2-5	TRBV19	TGTGCCAGTAGTACGGGAGAGACCCAGTACTTC	CASSTGETQYF
-	TRBD1	TRBJ2-2	TRBV19	TGTGCCAGTAGTAATCTTTTGGGACAGTACACCGGGGAGCTGTTTTTT	CASSNLLGQYTGELFF
-	-	TRBJ2-2	TRBV29-1	TGCAGCGTCGCCGGGACAAGCGCGAACACCGGGGAGCTGTTTTTT	CSVAGTSANTGELFF
-	-	TRBJ2-1	TRBV11-1	TGTGCCAGCAGCCGGGCAAGTGGGCTGGCGGGAAGATACAATGAGCAGTTCTTC	CASSRASGLAGRYNEQFF
-	TRBD2	TRBJ2-1	TRBV5-1	TGCGCCAGCAGCTTGCGACTAGCGGGGGAGGGCGAGCAGTTCTTC	CASSLRLAGEGEQFF
-	-	TRBJ2-1	TRBV7-6	TGTGCCAGCAGCACCACCGAGTCCTACAATGAGCAGTTCTTC	CASSTTESYNEQFF
many	-	TRBJ1-1	TRBV29-1	TGCAGCGTTGAAGATCCGGTGGGCTCGAACACTGAAGCTTTCTTT	CSVEDPVGSNTEAFF
few	-	TRBJ2-5	TRBV5-1	TGCGCCAGCAGCTTACAGGGCCAAGAGACCCAGTACTTC	CASSLQGQETQYF
-	-	TRBJ2-3	TRBV2	TGTGCCAGCAGTGCAAGACCCGGGTCCACAGATACGCAGTATTTT	CASSARPGSTDTQYF
-	TRBD2	TRBJ2-7	TRBV7-2	TGTGCCAGCAGCTTAGTTGTGGGGGGGAAATACGAGCAGTACTTC	CASSLVVGGKYEQYF
-	-	TRBJ2-7	TRBV6-5	TGTGCCAGCAGTTTTCGACAGCAGCAGTACTTC	CASSFRQQQYF
-	TRBD2	TRBJ2-3	TRBV5-1	TGCGCCAGCAGCGTTTTTCGGGACTACACAGATACGCAGTATTTT	CASSVFRDYTDTQYF
-	-	TRBJ2-3	TRBV19	TGTGCCTCGGACCCGGGGAACACAGATACGCAGTATTTT	CASDPGNTDTQYF
few	TRBD2	TRBJ2-7	TRBV25-1	TGTGCCAGCAGTGAATACGGGGGGGCTGCTTACGAGCAGTACTTC	CASSEYGGAAYEQYF
few	TRBD2	TRBJ2-5	TRBV4-3	TGCGCCAGCAGACCTGTGGTTACTAGCGGGGTTGGGGCCCAGTACTTC	CASRPVVTSGVGAQYF
-	-	TRBJ1-1	TRBV2	TGTGCCAGCACTGGTCAGGGGATCCCGCTTGAAGCTTTCTTT	CASTGQGIPLEAFF
-	-	TRBJ1-6	TRBV6-5	TGTGCCAGCAGTTATGGTCAGGGGAATTCACCCCTCCACTTT	CASSYGQGNSPLHF
few	TRBD2	TRBJ2-3	TRBV12-5	TGTGCTAGTGGTTTGGGGACTAGCGCTGCTAGCACAGATACGCAGTATTTT	CASGLGTSAASTDTQYF
few	TRBD1	TRBJ2-3	TRBV5-8	TGTGCCAGCAGCTTATCAGACAGGGTTCTCGGAGGAGATACGCAGTATTTT	CASSLSDRVLGGDTQYF
-	TRBD1	TRBJ2-4	TRBV18	TGTGCCAGCTCACCCCGGACAGGGGGCGTTGGCAGGCAAAAAAACATTCAGTACTTC	CASSPRTGGVGRQKNIQYF